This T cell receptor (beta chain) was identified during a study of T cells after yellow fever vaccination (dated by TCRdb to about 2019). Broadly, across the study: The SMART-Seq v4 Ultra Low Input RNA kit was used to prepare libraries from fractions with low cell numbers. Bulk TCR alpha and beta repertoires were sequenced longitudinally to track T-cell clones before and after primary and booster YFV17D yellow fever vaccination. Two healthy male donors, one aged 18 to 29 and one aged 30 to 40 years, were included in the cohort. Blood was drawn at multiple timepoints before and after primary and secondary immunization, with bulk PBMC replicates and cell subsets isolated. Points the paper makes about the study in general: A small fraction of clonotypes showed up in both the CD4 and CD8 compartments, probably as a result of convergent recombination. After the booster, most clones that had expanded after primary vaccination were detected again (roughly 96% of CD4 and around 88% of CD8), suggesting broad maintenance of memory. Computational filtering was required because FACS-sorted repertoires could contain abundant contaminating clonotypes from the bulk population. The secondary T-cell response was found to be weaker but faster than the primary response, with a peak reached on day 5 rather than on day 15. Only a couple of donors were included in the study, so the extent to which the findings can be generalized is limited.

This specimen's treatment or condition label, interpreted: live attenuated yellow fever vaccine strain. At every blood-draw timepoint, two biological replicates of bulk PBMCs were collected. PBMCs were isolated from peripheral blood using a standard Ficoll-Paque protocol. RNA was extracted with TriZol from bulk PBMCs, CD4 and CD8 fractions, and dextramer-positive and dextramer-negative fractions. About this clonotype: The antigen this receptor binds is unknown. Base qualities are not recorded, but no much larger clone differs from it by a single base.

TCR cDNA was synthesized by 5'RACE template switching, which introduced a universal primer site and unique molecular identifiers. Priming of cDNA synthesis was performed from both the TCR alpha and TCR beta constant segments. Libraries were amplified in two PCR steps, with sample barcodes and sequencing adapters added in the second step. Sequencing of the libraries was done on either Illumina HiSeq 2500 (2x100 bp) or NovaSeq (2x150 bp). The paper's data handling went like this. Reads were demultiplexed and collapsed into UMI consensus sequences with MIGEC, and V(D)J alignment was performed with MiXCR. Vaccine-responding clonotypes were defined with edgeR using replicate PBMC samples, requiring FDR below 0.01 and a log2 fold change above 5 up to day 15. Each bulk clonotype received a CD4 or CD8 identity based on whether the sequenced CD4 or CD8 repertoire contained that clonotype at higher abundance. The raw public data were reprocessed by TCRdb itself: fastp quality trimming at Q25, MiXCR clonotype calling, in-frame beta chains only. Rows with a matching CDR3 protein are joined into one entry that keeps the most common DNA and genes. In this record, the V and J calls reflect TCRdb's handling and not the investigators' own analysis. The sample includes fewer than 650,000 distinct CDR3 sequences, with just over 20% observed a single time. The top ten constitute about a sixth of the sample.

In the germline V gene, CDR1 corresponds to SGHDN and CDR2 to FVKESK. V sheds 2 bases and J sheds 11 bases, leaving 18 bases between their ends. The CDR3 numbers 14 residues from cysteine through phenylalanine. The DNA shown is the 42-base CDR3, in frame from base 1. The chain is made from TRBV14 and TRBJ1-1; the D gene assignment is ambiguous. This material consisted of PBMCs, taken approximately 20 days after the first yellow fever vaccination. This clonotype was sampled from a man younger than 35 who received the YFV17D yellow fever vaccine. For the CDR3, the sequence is CASSQLGGGRGAFF. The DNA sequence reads TGTGCCAGCAGCCAATTGGGTGGAGGTCGAGGGGCTTTCTTT.